Listed below are T cell receptor beta chains from one sample, sequenced in a study of blood T cell repertoires in COVID-19. Libraries were prepared by immunoSEQ multiplex PCR; TCRdb keeps only in-frame clonotypes and omits some of them. This sample yields about 200,000 clones, of which 70% to 90% are seen a single time; approximately 11% belongs to the top ten. The specimen sequenced was peripheral blood. These receptors were obtained from a human donor with active or convalescent COVID-19. The donor label of this sample is uncertain. CDR3s include the opening cysteine and the closing phenylalanine or tryptophan. A D gene is named only where the DNA matches it firmly. Clone size is given for some rows only: seen once, a few or many times, or a class if the clone is expanded.

length | J | D | size | V | DNA | CDR3
14 | TRBJ2-5 | TRBD2 | . | TRBV19 | TGTGCCAGTAGTAGTAGCGGGGTGGGTGGGGCCCAGTACTTC | CASSSSGVGGAQYF
14 | TRBJ2-1 | . | . | TRBV10-1 | TGCGCCAGCAGTGGGTCCGTCCGTGAGAATGAGCAGTTCTTC | CASSGSVRENEQFF
15 | TRBJ2-1 | . | . | TRBV5-6 | TGTGCCAGCAGCTTGGTGGGTAGAGACATCAATGAGCAGTTCTTC | CASSLVGRDINEQFF
14 | TRBJ1-1 | TRBD1 | . | TRBV6-6 | TGTGCCAGCAGTACTGCAGGGGGCAACACTGAAGCTTTCTTT | CASSTAGGNTEAFF
16 | TRBJ1-2 | TRBD1 | once | TRBV28 | TGTGCCAGCAGTCCGACGGTAGACAGGGGATATCGGGGCTACACCTTC | CASSPTVDRGYRGYTF
19 | TRBJ2-3 | . | . | TRBV3-1/TRBV3-2 | TGTGCCAGCAGCCAGGACGTAAGAGGAAGCGGCTCTAGCACAGATACGCAGTATTTT | CASSQDVRGSGSSTDTQYF
16 | TRBJ2-7 | . | . | TRBV9 | TGTGCCAGCAGCGGCCAGATGCGGGGACCGGTGGGCGAGCAGTACTTC | CASSGQMRGPVGEQYF
13 | TRBJ1-1 | . | . | TRBV28 | TGTGCCAGCAGAGACAGGCTAAACACTGAAGCTTTCTTT | CASRDRLNTEAFF
16 | TRBJ2-3 | TRBD1 | few | TRBV4-1 | TGCGCCAGCAGCACCCCAAAGGGGGCGGTGGATGATACGCAGTATTTT | CASSTPKGAVDDTQYF
12 | TRBJ2-2 | . | . | TRBV15 | TGTGCCACCAGCACGGGTCCCGGGGAGCTGTTTTTT | CATSTGPGELFF
15 | TRBJ2-1 | TRBD2 | . | TRBV2 | TGTGCCAGCAGTTTAGCGGGAGGGCCGTACAATGAGCAGTTCTTC | CASSLAGGPYNEQFF
15 | TRBJ1-6 | . | few | TRBV7-2 | TGTGCCAGCAGCTCAACAGGGACCTATAATTCACCCCTCCACTTT | CASSSTGTYNSPLHF
12 | TRBJ1-5 | . | . | TRBV6-8 | TGTGCCAGCAGTTACGGGGGGCAGCCCCAGCATTTT | CASSYGGQPQHF
16 | TRBJ1-1 | . | . | TRBV4-3 | TGCGCCAGCAGCCAAGATTGGGGGGTTCTGAACACTGAAGCTTTCTTT | CASSQDWGVLNTEAFF
16 | TRBJ2-1 | TRBD2 | . | TRBV10-2 | TGCGCCAGCAGTGAGTCGGGACTAGTGAGTTACAATGAGCAGTTCTTC | CASSESGLVSYNEQFF
14 | TRBJ1-2 | . | . | TRBV4-2 | TGTGCCAGCAGCCCCCTGATGGGGGGATATGGCTACACCTTC | CASSPLMGGYGYTF
15 | TRBJ1-5 | . | . | TRBV28 | TGTGCCAGCACAGAAGGGGGGGATAGCAATCAGCCCCAGCATTTT | CASTEGGDSNQPQHF
16 | TRBJ2-5 | TRBD2 | . | TRBV30 | TGTGCCTGGAGTTCACTGACAGCGGGGGGGGGAGAGACCCAGTACTTC | CAWSSLTAGGGETQYF
14 | TRBJ2-3 | TRBD2 | . | TRBV6-6 | TGTGCCAGCAGGTCTAGCGGGGGCACAGATACGCAGTATTTT | CASRSSGGTDTQYF
15 | TRBJ2-1 | TRBD2 | . | TRBV9 | TGTGCCAGCAGCGTAAGTAGCGGGAGCTACAATGAGCAGTTCTTC | CASSVSSGSYNEQFF
15 | TRBJ1-3 | TRBD1 | . | TRBV7-2 | TGTGCCAGCAGCGAGTCGACAGGGTACGGAAACACCATATATTTT | CASSESTGYGNTIYF
16 | TRBJ2-1 | TRBD2 | . | TRBV9 | TGTGCCAGCACTAGCGGGGGAACCGGGGCTTACAATGAGCAGTTCTTC | CASTSGGTGAYNEQFF
15 | TRBJ1-4 | TRBD1 | . | TRBV5-1 | TGCGCCAGCAGCATGGAGGGGGCCTCTAATGAAAAACTGTTTTTT | CASSMEGASNEKLFF